This T cell receptor beta chain was sequenced for a study of human T cells and chemical hapten exposure. Time point here: pre-sensitization, week 0. Treatment reported: therapeutic diphenylcyclopropenone sensitization with weekly scalp DPC. This clonotype appeared a few times. Via MiXCR, TCRdb re-called the RACE reads, giving one row per CDR3 protein. The sample holds under 110,000 distinct CDR3 sequences, around 12% seen once. J lost 7 bases, V lost 5 bases, and 15 bases had no gene match. CDR1 SGHRS and CDR2 YFSETQ come from the germline V gene. The CDR3 totals 17 residues. Sequencing used whole blood, obtained in connection with sensitization to the hapten diphenylcyclopropenone (DPC). V and J are TRBV5-1 and TRBJ1-6, with 7 bases matching TRBD1. The clonotype originates from a woman aged 45-65 years with alopecia areata. Some clones in this sample may be carry-over from other donors' samples. CDR3 loop: CASRGTFETGANSPLHF. CDR3 sequence (DNA): TGCGCCAGCAGAGGGACTTTCGAAACAGGGGCGAATTCACCCCTCCACTTT.